Below, one T cell receptor (beta chain) is given with its context. Clones were sequenced by immunoSEQ multiplex PCR, and TCRdb holds only the in-frame ones, with some missing. The data contain approximately 75,000 clones, around 80% of them singletons. The data derive from a study of radiotherapy plus CTLA-4 blockade in lung cancer. Sequenced here: peripheral blood, sampled from a patient treated with radiotherapy plus ipilimumab. This clonotype was obtained from a human donor with non-small cell lung cancer who had a complete response to radiotherapy plus ipilimumab.

The CDR3 region has the DNA TGTGCCAGCAGCCGGGACAACCCCGGGATGGATGGCTACACCTTC. This codes for CASSRDNPGMDGYTF. This chain links TRBV7-2 with TRBJ1-2; D is possibly TRBD1 (6 bases). There are 15 residues in the CDR3. Germline-derived CDR1 and CDR2 are SGHTA and FQGNSA. V was pared by 5 bases and J by 6 bases, with 19 bases between.